This TCR beta chain was profiled in a study of blood T cell repertoires in COVID-19. Background on the study: COVID-19 samples, acute and convalescent, were from the United States, Italy and Spain. PBMCs, B-cell-depleted T cells, or T cells were the source of the cDNA or gDNA that made up the material.

The germline V gene has CDR1 LGHNT and CDR2 FRNRAP. The V gene lost 0 bases and the J gene lost 7 bases, with 12 bases spanning the gap. The CDR3 runs to 14 residues. Original analysis: How many nucleated cells were present was estimated from reference gene primer amplification. Measured with immunoSEQ multiplex PCR; TCRdb has only the in-frame clones, and not every one. V and J calls plus clone size are reproduced from that table; the DNA served to infer D and trimming. Seen here are 95,000 to 100,000 clones, around 85% observed once, and the top ten hold about 1.8%. Sequencing input: peripheral blood. The V gene is TRBV12-5, the J gene TRBJ1-1; D ambiguous. The source of this sequence is a woman aged 70 to 79 with active or convalescent COVID-19. The CDR3 is CASGLVRSGSEAFF. DNA for the CDR3: TGTGCTAGTGGTTTGGTTCGGTCAGGTAGTGAAGCTTTCTTT. Full variable domain (outside the CDR3, taken from reference TRBV12-5 and TRBJ1-1): DARVTQTPRHKVTEMGQEVTMRCQPILGHNTVFWYRQTMMQGLELLAYFRNRAPLDDSGMPKDRFSAEMPDATLATLKIQPSEPRDSAVYFCASGLVRSGSEAFFGQGTRLTVV.